This entry concerns a single T cell receptor beta chain. There are many counts of this clonotype. Its antigen specificity is not known. The sample holds no much larger clone one base away, and base qualities are not on file. The library relied on RT-PCR. Sequencing was carried out with an Illumina MiSeq. Starting from the raw public reads, TCRdb applied fastp trimming at Q25, assembled clones with MiXCR and retained in-frame beta chains. Records with the same CDR3 protein are collapsed into one entry carrying the most frequent genes and DNA. A total of almost 700,000 distinct CDR3 sequences appear in this sample, more than 13% of them only once. The leading ten clones occupy roughly 3.6% of the sample. This specimen comes from a study (dated by TCRdb to about 2016). The CDR3 measures 15 amino acids from cysteine to phenylalanine. This entry keeps only the CDR3 DNA: 45 bases, framed from base 1. According to the germline V gene, CDR1 reads SGHDT and CDR2 reads YYEEEE. V is cut by 4 bases and J by 5 bases, and the space between the germline ends is 17 bases.

This TCR derives from a female donor in good health, serving as a healthy control. The chain employs TRBV5-6 and TRBJ2-3; the D segment is perhaps TRBD1 or TRBD2, each sharing 7 matched bases. Source material: memory CD4+ T cells from blood. The CDR3 protein is CASSLRQGGGDTQYF. The nucleotide sequence is given as TGTGCCAGCAGCCTCCGACAGGGCGGGGGAGATACGCAGTATTTT.